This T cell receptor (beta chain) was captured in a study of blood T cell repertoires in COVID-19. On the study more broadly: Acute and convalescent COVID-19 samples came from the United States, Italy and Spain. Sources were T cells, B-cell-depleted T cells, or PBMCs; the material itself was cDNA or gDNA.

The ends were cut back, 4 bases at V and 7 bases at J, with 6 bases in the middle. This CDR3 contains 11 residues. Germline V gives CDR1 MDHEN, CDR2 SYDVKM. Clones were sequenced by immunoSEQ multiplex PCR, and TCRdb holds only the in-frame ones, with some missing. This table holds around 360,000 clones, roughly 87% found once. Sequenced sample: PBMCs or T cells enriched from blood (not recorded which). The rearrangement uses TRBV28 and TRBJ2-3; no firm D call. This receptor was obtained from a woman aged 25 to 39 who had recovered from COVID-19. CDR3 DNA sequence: TGTGCCAGCAGTTCCTCTTATACGCAGTATTTT. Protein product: CASSSSYTQYF.